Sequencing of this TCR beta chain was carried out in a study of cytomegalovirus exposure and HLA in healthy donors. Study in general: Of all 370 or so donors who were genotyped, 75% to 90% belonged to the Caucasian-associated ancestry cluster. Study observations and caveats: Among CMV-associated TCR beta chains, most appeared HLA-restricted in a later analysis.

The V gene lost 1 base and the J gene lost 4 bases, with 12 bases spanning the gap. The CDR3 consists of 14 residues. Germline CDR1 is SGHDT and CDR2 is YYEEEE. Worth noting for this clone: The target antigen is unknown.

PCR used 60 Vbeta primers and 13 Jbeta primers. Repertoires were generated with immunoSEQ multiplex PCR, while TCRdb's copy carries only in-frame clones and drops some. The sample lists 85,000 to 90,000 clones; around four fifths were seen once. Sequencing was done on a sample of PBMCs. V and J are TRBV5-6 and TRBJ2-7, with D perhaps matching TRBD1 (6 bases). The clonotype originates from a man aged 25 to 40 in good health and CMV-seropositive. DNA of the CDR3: TGTGCCAGCAGCTTGATGGGACAAGTATACGAGCAGTACTTC. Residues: CASSLMGQVYEQYF.